This passage covers 23 T cell receptor beta chains from one sample sequenced in a study of blood T cell repertoires in COVID-19. Here immunoSEQ multiplex PCR was the method, and the copy in TCRdb shows in-frame clones only, minus some. The data hold fewer than 70,000 clones, with less than 90% observed a single time. The source material was peripheral blood. These receptors were collected from a woman aged 65 to 85 with active COVID-19.

V gene TRBV4-1 combines with J gene TRBJ2-1, with 8 bases lining up with TRBD2. CDR3 length: 16 residues. Losses at the gene ends were 1 base for V and 2 bases for J; bases not matched to a gene: 4. Germline V gives CDR1 MGHRA, CDR2 YSYEKL. The DNA of the CDR3 is TGCGCCAGCAGCCAAGGGGATAGCGGGACCTACAATGAGCAGTTCTTC. Translating gives CASSQGDSGTYNEQFF.

The chain joins TRBV4-1 to TRBJ1-4; TRBD1 matches at 8 bases. The CDR3 length is 16 residues. The germline V gene has CDR1 MGHRA and CDR2 YSYEKL. The J segment lost 2 bases and the V segment lost 1 base, leaving 3 bases of the junction unmatched. The CDR3 spells CASSQGGQGTNEKLFF. The CDR3 nucleotides are TGCGCCAGCAGCCAAGGAGGACAGGGCACTAATGAAAAACTGTTTTTT.

The rearrangement uses TRBV7-6 and TRBJ1-5, with D uncertain. V lost 5 bases, J lost 0 bases, and 11 bases lay in between. The length of the CDR3 is 15 residues. Germline V gene data show CDR1 as SGHVS and CDR2 as FNYEAQ. CDR3 protein: CASSLGEDSNQPQHF. The CDR3 DNA is TGTGCCAGCAGCCTAGGCGAGGATAGCAATCAGCCCCAGCATTTT.

The chain joins TRBV18 to TRBJ2-1, with unresolved D. Germline V CDR1 and CDR2: KGHSH, LQKENI. The CDR3 runs to 16 residues. V lost 2 bases and J lost 5, with 16 bases in between. CDR3 region: CASSPSTRGTNNEQFF. In nucleotides, the CDR3 is TGTGCCAGCTCACCATCTACTCGCGGCACAAACAATGAGCAGTTCTTC.

This clone has a handful of counts. The chain combines TRBV27 with TRBJ2-3; 15 nucleotides line up with TRBD2. V dropped 5 bases and J dropped 1; count of bases not matched to a gene: 7. Germline CDR1 and CDR2: MNHEY and SMNVEV (reference sequence). CDR3 size: 18 residues. The CDR3 loop reads CASSTGLAGGVGTDTQYF. In DNA form, the CDR3 reads TGTGCCAGCAGTACCGGACTAGCGGGAGGGGTAGGCACAGATACGCAGTATTTT.

This clone was recorded once. The rearrangement joins TRBV5-1 to TRBJ1-3, with 8 positions matching TRBD1. The CDR3 extends over 17 amino acids. Germline CDR1 SGHRS, CDR2 YFSETQ. V was clipped by 2 bases and J by 2 bases; unmatched bases: 9. The CDR3 protein is CASSLTYRDRTGNTIYF. The CDR3 region has the DNA TGCGCCAGCAGCTTAACGTATCGGGACAGGACTGGAAACACCATATATTTT.

The chain carries TRBV18 and TRBJ1-2; weak D call: TRBD1 (5 bases). Trimming pared 3 bases from V and 4 bases from J, leaving 6 bases between. Germline V gene sequence: CDR1 KGHSH, CDR2 LQKENI. CDR3 length equals 12 residues. The CDR3 reads CASSPGGYGYTF. The CDR3 DNA follows: TGTGCCAGCTCACCCGGGGGCTATGGCTACACCTTC.

The rearrangement joins TRBV5-1 to TRBJ2-5; 8 bases are a match to TRBD2. V dropped 0 bases and J dropped 4; count of bases not matched to a gene: 8. Per the germline V gene, CDR1 is SGHRS and CDR2 is YFSETQ. The CDR3 covers 16 residues. For the CDR3, the DNA is TGCGCCAGCAGCTTGGAGGTAGCGGGGAAGGGAGAGACCCAGTACTTC. Translation gives CASSLEVAGKGETQYF.

CDR3 bases: TGTGCCAGTAGTCCCTCGGCGGGAGGTTTGGGTTACGAGCAGTACTTC. It translates to CASSPSAGGLGYEQYF. This sequence joins TRBV19 and TRBJ2-7; 8 bases line up with TRBD2. The CDR3 spans 16 residues. J lost 4 bases, V lost 5 bases, and 13 bases had no gene match. Germline CDR1 LNHDA, CDR2 SQIVND (reference sequence). Full variable domain (missing parts from reference TRBV19 and TRBJ2-7): DGGITQSPKYLFRKEGQNVTLSCEQNLNHDAMYWYRQDPGQGLRLIYYSQIVNDFQKGDIAEGYSVSREKKESFPLTVTSAQKNPTAFYLCASSPSAGGLGYEQYFGPGTRLTVT.

The V gene is TRBV9, the J gene TRBJ2-7; 11 bases agree with TRBD2. The V segment lost 4 bases and the J segment 2 bases; nucleotides outside the gene matches: 23. The CDR3 is 21 amino acids. The V gene's germline CDR1 is SGDLS and CDR2 YYNGEE. CDR3 loop: CASSTEGLAEGKRGPTYEQYF. CDR3 nucleotides: TGTGCCAGCAGCACAGAGGGACTAGCGGAGGGGAAAAGGGGCCCCACCTACGAGCAGTACTTC.

This chain connects TRBV5-4 to TRBJ1-5; tentatively, D is TRBD1 (5 bases). Germline-derived CDR1 and CDR2 are SGHNT and YYREEE (reference sequence). Trimming removed 4 bases at V and 5 bases at J, with 13 bases between. The CDR3 has 14 amino acids. The CDR3 DNA sequence: TGTGCCAGCAGCCGGGAAGGGGAGGATCAGCCCCAGCATTTT. It translates to CASSREGEDQPQHF.

The rearrangement uses TRBV28 and TRBJ1-1, with 9 bases lining up with TRBD1. The V gene end was trimmed by 1 base and the J gene end by 0 bases; junction bases not matched to a gene: 6. Germline CDR1 is MDHEN and CDR2 is SYDVKM. CDR3 length: 17 residues. In DNA, the CDR3 is TGTGCCAGCAGTTTATATTGGGACAGGGAAATGAACACTGAAGCTTTCTTT. This encodes CASSLYWDREMNTEAFF.

This sequence joins TRBV27 and TRBJ1-1; no firm D call. CDR3 length: 13 residues. V lost 3 bases and J 0 bases, leaving 5 bases between the germline ends. Germline CDR1 and CDR2: MNHEY and SMNVEV (reference sequence). The CDR3 loop is CASSFGLNTEAFF. In DNA form, the CDR3 reads TGTGCCAGCAGTTTTGGGCTGAACACTGAAGCTTTCTTT.

The V and J genes are TRBV28 and TRBJ2-1; 8 bases fit TRBD2. With 4 bases clipped from V and 5 bases from J, the junction kept 7 bases outside the gene matches. The CDR3 length is 15 residues. The germline gives CDR1 MDHEN, CDR2 SYDVKM. This chain's CDR3 is CASSSAGASDNEQFF. CDR3 bases: TGTGCCAGCAGTTCAGCGGGAGCTAGCGACAATGAGCAGTTCTTC.

The chain carries TRBV7-9 and TRBJ1-2; 9 nucleotides agree with TRBD1. V gave up 4 bases and J gave up 0 bases; unmatched junction bases: 6. The CDR3 length is 16 residues. CDR1 SEHNR and CDR2 FQNEAQ come from the germline V gene (reference sequence). The CDR3 region has the DNA TGTGCCAGCAGCTCGACCCGACAGGGGGCTAACTATGGCTACACCTTC. Translation gives CASSSTRQGANYGYTF.

This clone showed up just a few times. The chain has TRBV10-3 and TRBJ2-7; D ambiguous. The CDR3 is made up of 11 amino acids. The germline gives CDR1 ENHRY, CDR2 SYGVKD. V gave up 3 bases and J gave up 6 bases, with 6 bases separating them. This chain's CDR3 is CAISDGSEQYF. As DNA, the CDR3 is TGTGCCATCAGTGATGGCAGCGAGCAGTACTTC.

The J gene is TRBJ1-6, the V gene TRBV19; 9 bases line up with TRBD1. Germline trimming cut 4 bases from V and 9 bases from J; bases unmatched to any gene: 4. The CDR3 has 14 residues. Germline values: CDR1 LNHDA, CDR2 SQIVND (reference sequence). The CDR3 DNA follows: TGTGCCAGTAGTAATACAGGGGGCAGTTCACCCCTCCACTTT. Protein product: CASSNTGGSSPLHF.

This chain uses TRBV28 with TRBJ1-1; D is unclear. V dropped 5 bases and J dropped 3 bases, with 7 bases sitting between them. CDR1 and CDR2 from the germline V gene are MDHEN and SYDVKM. The CDR3 contains 12 residues. This CDR3 is CASSLIYTEAFF. The DNA for the CDR3 is TGTGCCAGCAGTCTTATCTACACTGAAGCTTTCTTT.

CDR3 sequence (DNA): TGTGCCAGCAGCTTAAAGGGGGACAGGCCCACTGAAGCTTTCTTT. Its translation is CASSLKGDRPTEAFF. This chain links TRBV7-3 with TRBJ1-1; TRBD1 aligns across 8 bases. V dropped 1 base and J dropped 4; count of bases not matched to a gene: 5. This CDR3 has 15 amino acids. Germline-derived CDR1 and CDR2 are SGHTA and FQGTGA.

J is TRBJ2-6 and V is TRBV7-2; the match to TRBD1 covers 7 bases. After removal of 3 bases from V and 0 bases from J, the junction contained 2 bases not matched to a gene. Per germline, CDR1 SGHTA and CDR2 FQGNSA. The CDR3 is 16 residues long. This CDR3 is CASSFRTGSGANVLTF. DNA for the CDR3: TGTGCCAGCAGCTTTCGGACAGGCTCTGGGGCCAACGTCCTGACTTTC. The whole variable domain, filled in from reference TRBV7-2 and TRBJ2-6, reads GAGVSQSPSNKVTEKGKDVELRCDPISGHTALYWYRQSLGQGLEFLIYFQGNSAPDKSGLPSDRFSAERTGGSVSTLTIQRTQQEDSAVYLCASSFRTGSGANVLTFGAGSRLTVL.

This clone was seen only a few times. The rearrangement joins TRBV7-3 to TRBJ2-7; TRBD2 aligns across 8 bases. With V trimmed by 5 bases and J by 3 bases, 9 bases remained unmatched. The CDR3 runs 15 residues. Germline V lookup: CDR1 SGHTA, CDR2 FQGTGA. CDR3 in amino acids: CASSPGTRFGYEQYF. The CDR3 DNA is TGTGCCAGCAGCCCAGGGACTAGATTCGGCTACGAGCAGTACTTC.

This rearrangement joins TRBV19 to TRBJ1-1, with unresolved D. The CDR3 spans 14 residues. The V and J ends lost 0 bases and 4 bases respectively, with 9 bases between them. Looked up from germline, CDR1 is LNHDA and CDR2 is SQIVND (reference sequence). CDR3 sequence reads: CASSIDGVGTEAFF. As DNA, the CDR3 is TGTGCCAGTAGTATAGACGGGGTGGGCACTGAAGCTTTCTTT. Full variable domain (remainder filled in from reference TRBV19 and TRBJ1-1): DGGITQSPKYLFRKEGQNVTLSCEQNLNHDAMYWYRQDPGQGLRLIYYSQIVNDFQKGDIAEGYSVSREKKESFPLTVTSAQKNPTAFYLCASSIDGVGTEAFFGQGTRLTVV.

The chain employs TRBV5-1 and TRBJ1-1; D unresolved. Germline assignment: CDR1 SGHRS and CDR2 YFSETQ. Trimming removed 5 bases from V and 1 base from J, with 9 bases in between. The CDR3 length is 13 residues. CDR3 loop: CASRGGPNTEAFF. CDR3 DNA sequence: TGCGCCAGCAGAGGAGGGCCGAACACTGAAGCTTTCTTT. Full variable domain (missing parts from reference TRBV5-1 and TRBJ1-1): KAGVTQTPRYLIKTRGQQVTLSCSPISGHRSVSWYQQTPGQGLQFLFEYFSETQRNKGNFPGRFSGRQFSNSRSEMNVSTLELGDSALYLCASRGGPNTEAFFGQGTRLTVV.